The 21 T cell receptor beta chains given below trace back to one sample, sequenced in a study of cytomegalovirus exposure and HLA in healthy donors. The primer mix had 60 Vbeta and 13 Jbeta primers. This table comes from immunoSEQ multiplex PCR, and its TCRdb copy is limited to in-frame clones, with some not included. The table lists about 140,000 clones, around 83% of them singletons. Input material: PBMCs. These receptors were collected from a male donor in good health and CMV-seropositive.

This chain joins TRBV10-3 and TRBJ2-5; TRBD1 matches at 7 bases. The germline CDR1 and CDR2 sequences are ENHRY and SYGVKD. The CDR3 totals 14 residues. V lost 4 bases, J lost 3 bases, and 5 bases stayed unmatched. The CDR3 nucleotides are TGTGCCATCAGTGCCGGGGACAGCAAAGAGACCCAGTACTTC. It yields the protein CAISAGDSKETQYF.

The chain is built from TRBV5-6 and TRBJ2-7, with D unresolved. V gave up 2 bases and J gave up 3 bases, with 6 bases separating them. The germline V gene encodes CDR1 SGHDT and CDR2 YYEEEE. The CDR3 covers 12 residues. The CDR3 spells CASSFGFYEQYF. In DNA form, the CDR3 reads TGTGCCAGCAGCTTCGGTTTCTACGAGCAGTACTTC.

The rearrangement joins TRBV30 to TRBJ2-7, with a tentative D call TRBD2 (5 bases). Germline V lookup: CDR1 GTSNPN, CDR2 SVGIG (reference sequence). Trimming removed 2 bases from V and 2 bases from J, with 16 bases in between. The CDR3 runs to 15 residues. The CDR3 nucleotides read TGTGCCTGGAGTTCCGCCTACGGGGTGGCCTACGAGCAGTACTTC. Protein: CAWSSAYGVAYEQYF.

The rearrangement links TRBV7-8 to TRBJ1-5; D gene ambiguous. The V and J ends lost 1 base and 7 bases respectively, with 8 bases between them. CDR1 and CDR2 from the germline V gene are SGHVS and FQNEAQ. This CDR3 is built from 13 residues. DNA of the CDR3: TGTGCCAGCAGCTTAGGTTCAGTACAGCCCCAGCATTTT. Its protein product is CASSLGSVQPQHF.

This clone has a single count. V and J are TRBV11-1 and TRBJ2-7; possible D gene TRBD1, 6 bases. CDR1 and CDR2 from the germline V gene are SGHAT and FQDESV (reference sequence). V lost 2 bases and J lost 3, with 23 bases in between. The CDR3 has 18 amino acids. The CDR3 is CASSLQGPIGTGHYEQYF. For the CDR3, the DNA is TGTGCCAGCAGCTTACAGGGTCCCATAGGGACGGGACACTACGAGCAGTACTTC.

This clone was detected only a few times. V usage is TRBV5-6 and J usage is TRBJ2-1, with a tentative D call TRBD2 (6 bases). The germline V gene encodes CDR1 SGHDT and CDR2 YYEEEE. CDR3 length equals 16 residues. Deletions cut 2 bases from V and 3 bases from J, with 15 bases between. In DNA, the CDR3 is TGTGCCAGCAGCTTAAAGACTAGTGGGGGCTACAATGAGCAGTTCTTC. Protein product: CASSLKTSGGYNEQFF.

The chain has TRBV23-1 and TRBJ2-7, with a tentative D call TRBD1 (5 bases). TRBV23-1 belongs to the ORF category, with a function that is uncertain. The CDR3 is 15 residues long. V lost 4 bases and J lost 3, with 16 bases in between. The CDR3 loop reads CASSRPGLGHYEQYF. CDR3 DNA: TGCGCCAGCAGTCGGCCGGGTCTTGGACACTACGAGCAGTACTTC.

The chain joins TRBV15 to TRBJ2-7; the match to TRBD1 covers 9 bases. The length of the CDR3 is 17 residues. V gave up 0 bases and J gave up 0 bases; unmatched junction bases: 6. Germline CDR1 LNHNV, CDR2 YYDKDF (reference sequence). CDR3 coding DNA: TGTGCCACCAGCAGAGAATTAGGGACAGGGAACTCCTACGAGCAGTACTTC. The encoded protein is CATSRELGTGNSYEQYF.

The chain couples TRBV19 to TRBJ2-1; TRBD2 matches 13 bases. The V gene end was trimmed by 5 bases and the J gene end by 3 bases; junction bases not matched to a gene: 10. The CDR3 totals 18 residues. Germline-derived CDR1 and CDR2 are LNHDA and SQIVND (reference sequence). CDR3 sequence: CASSFSTSGRAFYNEQFF. In DNA form, the CDR3 reads TGTGCCAGTAGTTTCTCCACTAGCGGGAGGGCCTTCTACAATGAGCAGTTCTTC. Full variable domain (outside the CDR3, taken from reference TRBV19 and TRBJ2-1): DGGITQSPKYLFRKEGQNVTLSCEQNLNHDAMYWYRQDPGQGLRLIYYSQIVNDFQKGDIAEGYSVSREKKESFPLTVTSAQKNPTAFYLCASSFSTSGRAFYNEQFFGPGTRLTVL.

The chain couples TRBV11-2 to TRBJ2-1; the match to TRBD2 covers 9 bases. The ends lost 2 bases at V and 8 bases at J; junction bases unmatched: 10. The germline V gene encodes CDR1 SGHAT and CDR2 FQNNGV. There are 16 residues in the CDR3. For the CDR3, the DNA is TGTGCCAGCAGCTTAACCCCGGCGGGACTAGCCTATGAGCAGTTCTTC. This gives the protein CASSLTPAGLAYEQFF.

Comments on this clone: Other DNA sequences in this specimen translate into the identical CDR3. The rearrangement links TRBV7-9 to TRBJ2-5; D is undetermined. Germline assignment: CDR1 SEHNR and CDR2 FQNEAQ (reference sequence). The V end lost 6 bases, the J end lost 2 bases, and 4 bases lay between the germline ends. The CDR3 consists of 11 residues. CDR3 amino acids: CASSPQETQYF. CDR3 coding DNA: TGTGCCAGCAGTCCGCAAGAGACCCAGTACTTC.

The rearrangement links TRBV7-8 to TRBJ1-2, with D hard to call. Germline-derived CDR1 and CDR2 are SGHVS and FQNEAQ. The CDR3 sequence is 13 residues long. V lost 5 bases and J 4 bases, leaving 11 bases between the germline ends. Here the CDR3 DNA reads TGTGCCAGCAGCCCGATGGTCGGCTATGGCTACACCTTC. It is translated as CASSPMVGYGYTF.

The chain recombines TRBV28 with TRBJ2-7, with 13 positions matching TRBD2. Losses at the gene ends were 6 bases for V and 0 bases for J; bases not matched to a gene: 8. This CDR3 has 17 residues. CDR1 and CDR2 from the germline V gene are MDHEN and SYDVKM. CDR3 loop: CASSLGLAGVSSYEQYF. The CDR3 DNA reads TGTGCCAGCAGCTTAGGACTAGCGGGAGTGAGCTCCTACGAGCAGTACTTC.

This chain joins TRBV5-6 and TRBJ2-7; D is undetermined. The CDR3 consists of 12 residues. Trimming removed 0 bases at V and 3 bases at J, with 4 bases between. Germline CDR1 SGHDT, CDR2 YYEEEE. CDR3: CASSLGLYEQYF. CDR3 nucleotides: TGTGCCAGCAGCTTGGGACTCTACGAGCAGTACTTC.

This clone was detected a few times. The chain combines TRBV28 with TRBJ2-1, with 8 bases matching TRBD1. Germline V gene data show CDR1 as MDHEN and CDR2 as SYDVKM. The CDR3 is made up of 13 amino acids. V lost 3 bases, J lost 12 bases, and 7 bases stayed unmatched. In DNA form, the CDR3 reads TGTGCCAGCAGTTTTACTTTACAGGGGGGGCAGTTCTTC. Protein: CASSFTLQGGQFF.

The chain joins TRBV7-2 to TRBJ1-3, with a weak D call TRBD1 (5 bases). Trimming left V 5 bases short and J 4 bases short, with 12 bases between. Germline V gene data show CDR1 as SGHTA and CDR2 as FQGNSA. The CDR3 sequence is 14 residues long. This CDR3 reads CASSQGLLGNTIYF. Here the CDR3 DNA reads TGTGCCAGCAGCCAGGGACTTCTGGGAAACACCATATATTTT. The full variable domain, in which reference TRBV7-2 and TRBJ1-3 provide the parts outside the CDR3, is GAGVSQSPSNKVTEKGKDVELRCDPISGHTALYWYRQSLGQGLEFLIYFQGNSAPDKSGLPSDRFSAERTGGSVSTLTIQRTQQEDSAVYLCASSQGLLGNTIYFGEGSWLTVV.

This clone was detected once. The chain uses TRBV5-1 and TRBJ1-6; no firm D call. V was shortened by 5 bases and J by 4 bases, with 7 bases between the two germline ends. The CDR3 runs to 13 residues. Germline V gives CDR1 SGHRS, CDR2 YFSETQ. The CDR3 DNA reads TGCGCCAGCAGACAGCGGTATAATTCACCCCTCCACTTT. It encodes CASRQRYNSPLHF.

V gene TRBV5-1 combines with J gene TRBJ2-5; 8 bases map to TRBD1. CDR3 length: 14 amino acids. Germline V CDR1 and CDR2: SGHRS, YFSETQ. Trimming cost V 6 bases and J 4 bases; bases outside gene matches: 8. CDR3 residues: CASTNGQGLETQYF. DNA for the CDR3: TGCGCCAGCACCAACGGACAGGGTTTAGAGACCCAGTACTTC.

The V gene is TRBV27, the J gene TRBJ1-5; D gene uncertain. The germline V gene has CDR1 MNHEY and CDR2 SMNVEV (reference sequence). V was clipped by 2 bases and J by 3 bases, with 8 bases between them. CDR3 length equals 14 residues. CDR3: CASSLVSNNQPQHF. The CDR3 bases are TGTGCCAGCAGTTTAGTCAGTAACAATCAGCCCCAGCATTTT.

The chain joins TRBV6-5 to TRBJ2-4, with D possibly matching TRBD2 (5 bases). V dropped 6 bases and J dropped 5 bases, with 17 bases sitting between them. The germline V gene encodes CDR1 MNHEY and CDR2 SVGAGI. The CDR3 is made up of 15 amino acids. CDR3 DNA: TGTGCCAGCAGCCGAAGGACTCTCGGGGAAAACATTCAGTACTTC. This translates into CASSRRTLGENIQYF.

The chain carries TRBV5-1 and TRBJ2-1; 10 bases map to TRBD2. Germline V gives CDR1 SGHRS, CDR2 YFSETQ. This CDR3 comprises 15 residues. Trimming removed 3 bases from V and 9 bases from J; junction bases left unmatched: 9. CDR3 nucleotide sequence: TGCGCCAGCAGCTCGACGCTAGCGGGAGAAGGTGAGCAGTTCTTC. Translating it yields CASSSTLAGEGEQFF.